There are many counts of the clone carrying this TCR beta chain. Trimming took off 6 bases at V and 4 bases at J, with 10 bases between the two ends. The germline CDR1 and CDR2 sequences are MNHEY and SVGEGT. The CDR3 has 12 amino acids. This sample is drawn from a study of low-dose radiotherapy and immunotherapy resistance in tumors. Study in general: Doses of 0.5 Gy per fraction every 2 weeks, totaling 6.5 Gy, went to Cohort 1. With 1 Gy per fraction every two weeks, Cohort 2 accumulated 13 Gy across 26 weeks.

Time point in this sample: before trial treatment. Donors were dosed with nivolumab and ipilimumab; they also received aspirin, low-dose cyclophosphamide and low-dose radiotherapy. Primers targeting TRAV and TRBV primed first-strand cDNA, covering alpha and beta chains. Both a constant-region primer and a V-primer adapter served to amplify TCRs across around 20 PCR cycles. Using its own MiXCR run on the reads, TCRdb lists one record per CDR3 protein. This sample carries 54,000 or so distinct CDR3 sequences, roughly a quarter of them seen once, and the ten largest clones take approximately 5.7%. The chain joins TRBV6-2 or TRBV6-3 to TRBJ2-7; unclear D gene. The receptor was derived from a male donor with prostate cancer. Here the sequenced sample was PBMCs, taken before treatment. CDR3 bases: TGTGCCAGCAGAAATGGTGGGTACGAGCAGTACTTC. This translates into CASRNGGYEQYF.